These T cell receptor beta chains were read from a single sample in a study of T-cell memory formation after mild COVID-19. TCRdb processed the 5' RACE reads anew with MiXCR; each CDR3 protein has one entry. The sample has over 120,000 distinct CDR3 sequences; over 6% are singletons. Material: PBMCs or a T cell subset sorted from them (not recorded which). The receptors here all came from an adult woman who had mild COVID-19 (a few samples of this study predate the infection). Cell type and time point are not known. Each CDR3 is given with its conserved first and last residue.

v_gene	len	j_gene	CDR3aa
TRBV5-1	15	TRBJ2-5	CASSLGGWGEETQYF
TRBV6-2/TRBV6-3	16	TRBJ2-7	CASSYSTTGVAYEQYF
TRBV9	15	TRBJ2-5	CASSVTMSREETQYF
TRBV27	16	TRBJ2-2	CASSLAAGNLAGELFF
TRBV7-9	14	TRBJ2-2	CASSTDTNTGELFF
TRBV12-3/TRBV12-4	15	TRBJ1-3	CASSFTGTSGNTIYF
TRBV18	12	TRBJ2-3	CASSQARDTQYF
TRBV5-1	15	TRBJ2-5	CASTPGQGGQETQYF
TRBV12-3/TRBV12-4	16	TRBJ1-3	CASSLTRVRSGNTIYF
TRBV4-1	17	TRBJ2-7	CASSQDWASGGLYEQYF
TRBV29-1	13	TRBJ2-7	CSVGTGEAYEQYF
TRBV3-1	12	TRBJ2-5	CASSQVVETQYF
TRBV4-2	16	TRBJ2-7	CASSQAQAGGTYEQYF
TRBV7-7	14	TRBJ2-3	CASSLSPGTDTQYF
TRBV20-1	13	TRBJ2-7	CSSRDGFGFEQYF
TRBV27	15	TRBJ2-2	CASSLSKGGPGELFF
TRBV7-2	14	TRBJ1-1	CASSQTGGNTEAFF
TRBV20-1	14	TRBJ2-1	CSASLAGVLNEQFF
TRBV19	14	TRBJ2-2	CASSHRARTGELFF
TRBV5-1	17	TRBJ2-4	CASSLRSGGPTKNIQYF